This T cell receptor beta chain was profiled in a study of blood T cell repertoires in COVID-19. On the study more broadly: T cells, B-cell-depleted T cells, or PBMCs provided the cDNA or gDNA that served as material.

Produced via immunoSEQ multiplex PCR; TCRdb's table is partial and in-frame only. This table holds a few hundred thousand clones, roughly nine tenths found once. The CDR3 extends over 15 amino acids. J lost 6 bases, V lost 8 bases, and 15 bases had no gene match. Per germline, CDR1 MDHEN and CDR2 SYDVKM. The clonotype comes from a young woman who had recovered from COVID-19. The source material was PBMCs or T cells enriched from blood (not recorded which). The chain links TRBV28 to TRBJ2-7, with 8 positions matching TRBD2. The CDR3 nucleotides read TGTGCCAGCGAGACAAGCGGGAGACTGGCTGGCGAGCAGTACTTC. Amino acids: CASETSGRLAGEQYF.